The sample holds one count of the clone carrying this TCR beta chain. Its antigen is not identified. The data belong to a study of STAT3 mutations in large granular lymphocyte leukemia. Study in general: Roughly half of the longitudinally sequenced T-LGLL patients carried detectable canonical activating STAT3 mutations. 40% of treated T-LGLL patients showed hematologic response to immunosuppression. The study's findings and limits: In T-cell large granular lymphocyte leukemia, about half of patients showed multiple immunodominant subclonotypes. Persisting codominant clonotypes may have hidden a small pathogenic clone. Samples missed the first appearance of the clone.

This CDR3 spans 11 amino acids. Germline V gene lookup returns CDR1 GTSNPN and CDR2 SVGIG (reference sequence). This table comes from immunoSEQ multiplex PCR, and its TCRdb copy is limited to in-frame clones, with some not included. The sample has under 4,500 clones; 66% are singletons. Sequencing input: peripheral blood mononuclear cells. V is TRBV30 and J is TRBJ1-3; D perhaps matches TRBD1 (5 bases). The TCR originated in a man aged 55 to 70 with T-cell large granular lymphocyte leukemia. Some clones in this sample may be carry-over from other donors' samples. The CDR3 coding sequence is TGTGCTGGGACGGTAGGAAACACCATATATTTT. Its protein is CAGTVGNTIYF.